The present T cell receptor (beta chain) was sequenced within a study of CD8 T cells in Susac syndrome. Overall study: At the time of blood draw, patients with Susac syndrome were therapy-naive, receiving corticosteroids, or receiving intravenous immunoglobulin alone. Overall study findings and caveats: Susac syndrome CD8+ repertoires were clonally expanded, most strongly in CD8+ TEMRA cells.

Turning to this clonotype: Its cognate antigen is unknown.

Germline V CDR1 and CDR2: SGHTA, FQGNSA. V lost 2 bases to trimming and J lost 3 bases, with 14 bases between them. The CDR3 covers 15 residues. RNA totalling roughly 0.45 to 1 ug underwent reverse transcription with random hexamers. The amplification used immunoSEQ multiplex PCR on TCR beta CDR3; it spanned 54 Vbeta and 13 Jbeta. One entry per CDR3 protein, called by TCRdb with MiXCR from the immunoSEQ multiplex PCR reads. The profile shows fewer than 85,000 distinct CDR3 sequences, approximately 93% of them singletons. TEMRA cells were FACS-enriched and CD8+ and CD4+ T cells negatively isolated. Material: CD8+ T cells from PBMCs. The source is a human donor with Susac syndrome. This sequence joins TRBV7-2 and TRBJ2-7; D is possibly TRBD1 (6 bases). The chain's CDR3 is CASSLSGDTSYEQYF. CDR3 nucleotide sequence: TGTGCCAGCAGCTTATCCGGGGACACGAGCTACGAGCAGTACTTC.